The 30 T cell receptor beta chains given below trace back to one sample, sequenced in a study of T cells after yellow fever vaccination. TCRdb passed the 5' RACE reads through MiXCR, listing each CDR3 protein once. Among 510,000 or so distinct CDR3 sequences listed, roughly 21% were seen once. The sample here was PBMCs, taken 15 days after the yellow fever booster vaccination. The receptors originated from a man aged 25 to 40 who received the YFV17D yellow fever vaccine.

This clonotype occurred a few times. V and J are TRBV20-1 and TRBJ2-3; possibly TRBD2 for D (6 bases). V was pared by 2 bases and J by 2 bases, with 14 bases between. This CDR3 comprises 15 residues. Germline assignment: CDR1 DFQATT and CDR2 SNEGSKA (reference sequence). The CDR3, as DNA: TGCAGTGCTAGAAATAGCGGAGCTTACACAGATACGCAGTATTTT. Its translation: CSARNSGAYTDTQYF.

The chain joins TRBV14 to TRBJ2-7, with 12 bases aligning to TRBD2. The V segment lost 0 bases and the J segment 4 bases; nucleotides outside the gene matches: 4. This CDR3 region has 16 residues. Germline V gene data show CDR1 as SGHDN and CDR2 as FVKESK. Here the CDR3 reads CASSQDRLAGAYEQYF. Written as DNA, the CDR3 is TGTGCCAGCAGCCAAGATCGACTAGCGGGAGCGTACGAGCAGTACTTC.

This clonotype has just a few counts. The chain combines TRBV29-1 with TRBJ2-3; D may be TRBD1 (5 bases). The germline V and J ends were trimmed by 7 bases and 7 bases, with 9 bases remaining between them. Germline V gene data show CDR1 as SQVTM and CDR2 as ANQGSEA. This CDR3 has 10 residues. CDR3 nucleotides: TGCAGCGGGGGCGGAAATACGCAGTATTTT. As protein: CSGGGNTQYF.

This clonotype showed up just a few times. CDR3 in DNA: TGTGCCAGCAGTTTTATTGAGGATACGCAGTATTTT. This encodes CASSFIEDTQYF. The gene calls are TRBV12-3 or TRBV12-4 and TRBJ2-3; D uncertain. Trimming removed 3 bases at V and 6 bases at J, with 7 bases between. The CDR3 is 12 amino acids.

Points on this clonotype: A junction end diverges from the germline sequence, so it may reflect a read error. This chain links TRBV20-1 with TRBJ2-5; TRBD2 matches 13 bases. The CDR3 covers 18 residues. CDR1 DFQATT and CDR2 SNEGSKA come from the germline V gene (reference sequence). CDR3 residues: CCARDLGLAGESRETQYF. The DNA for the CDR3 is TGCTGTGCTAGAGATCTTGGACTAGCGGGAGAATCCCGAGAGACCCAGTACTTC.

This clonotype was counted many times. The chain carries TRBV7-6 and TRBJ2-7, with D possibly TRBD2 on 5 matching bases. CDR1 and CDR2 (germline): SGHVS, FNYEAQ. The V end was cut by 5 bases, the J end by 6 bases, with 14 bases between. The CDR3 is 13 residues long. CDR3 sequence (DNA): TGTGCCAGCAGCCAGTCTCGGGGTCGCGAGCAGTACTTC. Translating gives CASSQSRGREQYF.

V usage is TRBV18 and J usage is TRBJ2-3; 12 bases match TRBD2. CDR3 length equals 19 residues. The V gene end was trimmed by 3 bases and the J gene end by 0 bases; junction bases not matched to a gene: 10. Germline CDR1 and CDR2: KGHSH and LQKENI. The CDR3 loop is CASSPSPLAGGPSTDTQYF. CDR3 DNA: TGTGCCAGCTCACCTTCGCCTCTAGCGGGAGGGCCTAGCACAGATACGCAGTATTTT. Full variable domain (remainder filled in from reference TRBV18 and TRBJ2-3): NAGVMQNPRHLVRRRGQEARLRCSPMKGHSHVYWYRQLPEEGLKFMVYLQKENIIDESGMPKERFSAEFPKEGPSILRIQQVVRGDSAAYFCASSPSPLAGGPSTDTQYFGPGTRLTVL.

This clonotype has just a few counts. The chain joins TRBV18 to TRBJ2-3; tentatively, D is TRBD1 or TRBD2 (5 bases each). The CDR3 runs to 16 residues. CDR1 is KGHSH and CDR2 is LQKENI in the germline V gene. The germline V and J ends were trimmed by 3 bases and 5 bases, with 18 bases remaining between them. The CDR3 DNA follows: TGTGCCAGCTCACCTCGGGGCGGACCTACGGGAGATACGCAGTATTTT. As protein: CASSPRGGPTGDTQYF.

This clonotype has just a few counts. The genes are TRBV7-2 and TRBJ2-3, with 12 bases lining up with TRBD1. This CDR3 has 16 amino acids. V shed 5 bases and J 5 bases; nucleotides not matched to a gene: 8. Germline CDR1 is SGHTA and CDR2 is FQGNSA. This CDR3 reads CASSIWDRGREDTQYF. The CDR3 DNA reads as TGTGCCAGCAGCATCTGGGACAGGGGGCGAGAAGATACGCAGTATTTT.

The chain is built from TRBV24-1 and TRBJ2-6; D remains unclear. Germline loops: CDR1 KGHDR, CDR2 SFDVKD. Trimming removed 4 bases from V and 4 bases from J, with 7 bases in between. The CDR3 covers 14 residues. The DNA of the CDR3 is TGTGCCACCAGTGACTCCACGGGGGCCAACGTCCTGACTTTC. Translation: CATSDSTGANVLTF.

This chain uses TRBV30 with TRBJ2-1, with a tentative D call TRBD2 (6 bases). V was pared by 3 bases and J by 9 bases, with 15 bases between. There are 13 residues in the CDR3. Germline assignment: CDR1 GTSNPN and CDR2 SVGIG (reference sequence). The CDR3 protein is CAWSLLFSGEQFF. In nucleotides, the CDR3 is TGTGCCTGGAGCCTTCTATTTAGCGGTGAGCAGTTCTTC.

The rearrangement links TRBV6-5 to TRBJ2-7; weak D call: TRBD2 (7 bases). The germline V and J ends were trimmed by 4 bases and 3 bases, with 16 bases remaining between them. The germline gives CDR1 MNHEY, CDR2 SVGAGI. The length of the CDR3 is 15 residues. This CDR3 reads CASSSEREGDYEQYF. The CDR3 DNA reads TGTGCCAGCAGTTCGGAAAGGGAGGGGGACTACGAGCAGTACTTC.

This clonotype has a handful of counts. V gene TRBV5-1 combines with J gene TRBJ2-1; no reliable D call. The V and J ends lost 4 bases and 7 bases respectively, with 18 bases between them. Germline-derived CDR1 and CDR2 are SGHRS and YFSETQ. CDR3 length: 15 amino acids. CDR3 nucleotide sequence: TGCGCCAGCAGCGCTAGACCTAGGGAAGGAAATGAGCAGTTCTTC. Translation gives CASSARPREGNEQFF. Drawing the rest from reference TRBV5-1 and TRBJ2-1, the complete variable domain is KAGVTQTPRYLIKTRGQQVTLSCSPISGHRSVSWYQQTPGQGLQFLFEYFSETQRNKGNFPGRFSGRQFSNSRSEMNVSTLELGDSALYLCASSARPREGNEQFFGPGTRLTVL.

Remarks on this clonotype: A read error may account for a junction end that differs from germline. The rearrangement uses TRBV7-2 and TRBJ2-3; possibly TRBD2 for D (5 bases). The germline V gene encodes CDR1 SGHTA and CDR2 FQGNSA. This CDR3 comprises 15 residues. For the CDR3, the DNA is TGTGCCAGCACCTTAGGTCGGGGAGCGCAACATACGCAGTATTTT. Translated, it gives CASTLGRGAQHTQYF.

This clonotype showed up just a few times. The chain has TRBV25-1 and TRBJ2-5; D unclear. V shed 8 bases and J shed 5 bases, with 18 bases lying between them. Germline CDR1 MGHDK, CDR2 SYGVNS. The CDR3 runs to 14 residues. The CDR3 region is CASAQPGDLETQYF. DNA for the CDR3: TGTGCCAGCGCGCAACCAGGTGATTTGGAGACCCAGTACTTC.

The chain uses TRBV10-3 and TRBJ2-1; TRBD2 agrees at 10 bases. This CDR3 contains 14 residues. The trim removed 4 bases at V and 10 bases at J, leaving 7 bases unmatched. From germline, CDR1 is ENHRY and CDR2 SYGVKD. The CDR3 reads CAISGAGGPLEQFF. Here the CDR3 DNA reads TGTGCCATCAGTGGAGCGGGAGGGCCCCTAGAGCAGTTCTTC.

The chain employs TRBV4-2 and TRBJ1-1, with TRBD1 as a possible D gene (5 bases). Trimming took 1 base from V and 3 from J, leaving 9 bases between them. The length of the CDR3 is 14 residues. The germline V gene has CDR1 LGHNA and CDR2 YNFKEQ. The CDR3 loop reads CASSQAGGYTEAFF. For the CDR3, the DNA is TGTGCCAGCAGCCAAGCGGGGGGGTACACTGAAGCTTTCTTT.

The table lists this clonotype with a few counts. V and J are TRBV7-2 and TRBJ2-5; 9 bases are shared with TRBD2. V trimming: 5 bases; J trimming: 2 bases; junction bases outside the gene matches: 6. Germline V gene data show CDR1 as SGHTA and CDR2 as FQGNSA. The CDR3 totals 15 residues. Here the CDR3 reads CASSRRLAGQETQYF. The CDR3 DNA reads TGTGCCAGCAGCCGCCGGCTAGCGGGACAAGAGACCCAGTACTTC.

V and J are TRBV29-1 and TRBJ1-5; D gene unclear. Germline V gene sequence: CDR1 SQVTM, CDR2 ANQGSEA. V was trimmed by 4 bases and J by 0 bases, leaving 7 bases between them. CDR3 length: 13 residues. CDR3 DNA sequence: TGCAGCGTTGTAGAGGGTAGCAATCAGCCCCAGCATTTT. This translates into CSVVEGSNQPQHF.

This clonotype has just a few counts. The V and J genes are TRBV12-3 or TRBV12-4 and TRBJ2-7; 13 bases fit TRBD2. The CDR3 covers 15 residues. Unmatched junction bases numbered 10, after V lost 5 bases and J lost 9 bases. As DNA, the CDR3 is TGTGCCAGCAGTCTCGCCGGGACTAGCGGGATGGGGCAGTACTTC. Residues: CASSLAGTSGMGQYF.

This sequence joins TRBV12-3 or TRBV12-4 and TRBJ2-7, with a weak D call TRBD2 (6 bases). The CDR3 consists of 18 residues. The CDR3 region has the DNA TGTACCATCTGTTTAGGGGACTCCCTTGGGGGTGTCGGTTACGAGCAGTACTTC. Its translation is CTICLGDSLGGVGYEQYF.

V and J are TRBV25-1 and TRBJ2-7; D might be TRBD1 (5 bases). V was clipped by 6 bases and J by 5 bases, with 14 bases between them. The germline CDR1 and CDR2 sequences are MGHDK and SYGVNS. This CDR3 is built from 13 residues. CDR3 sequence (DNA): TGTGCCAGCAGGGACGGGCAGGGAAACGAGCAGTACTTC. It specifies CASRDGQGNEQYF.

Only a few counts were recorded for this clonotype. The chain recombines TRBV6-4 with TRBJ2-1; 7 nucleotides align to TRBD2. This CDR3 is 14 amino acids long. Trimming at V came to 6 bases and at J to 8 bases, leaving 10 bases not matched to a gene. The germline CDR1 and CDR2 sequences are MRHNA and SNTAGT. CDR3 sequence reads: CASSPRLASDEQFF. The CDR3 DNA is TGTGCCAGCAGCCCGAGACTAGCTTCCGATGAGCAGTTCTTC.

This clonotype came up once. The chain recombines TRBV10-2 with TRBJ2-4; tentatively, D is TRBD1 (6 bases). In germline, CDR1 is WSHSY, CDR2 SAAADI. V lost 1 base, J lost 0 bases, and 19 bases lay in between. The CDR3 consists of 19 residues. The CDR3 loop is CASSEFQAGAKGAKNIQYF. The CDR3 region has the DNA TGCGCCAGCAGTGAGTTCCAGGCAGGGGCGAAGGGAGCCAAAAACATTCAGTACTTC.

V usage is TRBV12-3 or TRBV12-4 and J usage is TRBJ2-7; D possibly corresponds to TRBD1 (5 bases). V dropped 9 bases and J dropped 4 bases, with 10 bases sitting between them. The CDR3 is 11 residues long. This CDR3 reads CARIGAYEQYF. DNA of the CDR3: TGTGCCAGGATAGGGGCGTACGAGCAGTACTTC.

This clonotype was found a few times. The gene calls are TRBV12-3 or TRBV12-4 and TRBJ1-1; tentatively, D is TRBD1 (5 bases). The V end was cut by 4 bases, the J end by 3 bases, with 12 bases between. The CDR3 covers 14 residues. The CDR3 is CASSSRGPDTEAFF. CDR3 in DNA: TGTGCCAGCAGTTCCCGGGGCCCGGACACTGAAGCTTTCTTT.

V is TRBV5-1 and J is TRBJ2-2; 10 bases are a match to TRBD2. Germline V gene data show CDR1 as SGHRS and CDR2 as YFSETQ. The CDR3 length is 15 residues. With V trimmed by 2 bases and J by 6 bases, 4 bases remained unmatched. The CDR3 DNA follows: TGCGCCAGCAGCTTACCTAGCGGGAGTGCCGGGGAGCTGTTTTTT. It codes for CASSLPSGSAGELFF.

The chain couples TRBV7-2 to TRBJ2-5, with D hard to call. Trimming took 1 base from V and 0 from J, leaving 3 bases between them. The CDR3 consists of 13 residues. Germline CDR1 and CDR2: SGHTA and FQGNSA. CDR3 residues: CASSLDNQETQYF. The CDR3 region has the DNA TGTGCCAGCAGCTTAGACAACCAAGAGACCCAGTACTTC.

The CDR3 nucleotides read TGCGCCAGCAGTGGCATCGGTATCTCCTACAATGAGCAGTTCTTC. Translation: CASSGIGISYNEQFF. V and J are TRBV10-1 and TRBJ2-1; D not certain. Looked up from germline, CDR1 is WNHNN and CDR2 is SYGVQD (reference sequence). The CDR3 has 15 residues. V dropped 4 bases and J dropped 0 bases, with 10 bases sitting between them.

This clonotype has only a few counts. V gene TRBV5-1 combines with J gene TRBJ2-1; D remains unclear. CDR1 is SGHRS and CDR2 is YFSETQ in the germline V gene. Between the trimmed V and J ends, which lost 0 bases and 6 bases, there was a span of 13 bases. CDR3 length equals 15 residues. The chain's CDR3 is CASSLGAGMPNEQFF. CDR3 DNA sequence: TGCGCCAGCAGCTTGGGAGCTGGAATGCCCAATGAGCAGTTCTTC.